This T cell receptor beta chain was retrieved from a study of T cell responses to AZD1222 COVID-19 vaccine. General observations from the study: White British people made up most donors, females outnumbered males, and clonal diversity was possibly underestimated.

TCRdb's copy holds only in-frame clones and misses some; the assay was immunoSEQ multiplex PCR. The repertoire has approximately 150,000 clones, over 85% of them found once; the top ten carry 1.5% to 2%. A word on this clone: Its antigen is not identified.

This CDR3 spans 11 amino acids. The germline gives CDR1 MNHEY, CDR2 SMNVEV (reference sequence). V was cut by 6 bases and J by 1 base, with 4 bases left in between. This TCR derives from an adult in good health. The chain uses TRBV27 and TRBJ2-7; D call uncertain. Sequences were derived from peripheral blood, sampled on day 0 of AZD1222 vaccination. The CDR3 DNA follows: TGTGCCAGCAGCCCTTCCTACGAGCAGTACTTC. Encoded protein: CASSPSYEQYF.